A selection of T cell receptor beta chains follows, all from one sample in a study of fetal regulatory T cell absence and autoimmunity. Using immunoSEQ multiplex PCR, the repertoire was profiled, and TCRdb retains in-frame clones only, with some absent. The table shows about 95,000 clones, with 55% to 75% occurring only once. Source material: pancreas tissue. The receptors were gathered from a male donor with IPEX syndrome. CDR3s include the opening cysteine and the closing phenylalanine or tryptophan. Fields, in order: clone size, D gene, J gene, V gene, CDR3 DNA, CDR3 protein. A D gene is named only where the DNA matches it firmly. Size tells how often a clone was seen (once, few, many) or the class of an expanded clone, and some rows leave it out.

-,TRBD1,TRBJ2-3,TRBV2,TGTGCCAGCGGGCCGGGACAGAGTTTCACAGATACGCAGTATTTT,CASGPGQSFTDTQYF
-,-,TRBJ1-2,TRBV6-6,TGTGCCAGCAGTTGGACAACTAACTATGGCTACACCTTC,CASSWTTNYGYTF
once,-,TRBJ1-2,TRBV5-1,TGCGCCAGCAGCTTGGACAGGGACTATGGCTACACCTTC,CASSLDRDYGYTF
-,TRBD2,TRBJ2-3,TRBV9,TGTGCCAGCGCCGGACTAGCGGGGGGTAGCACAGATACGCAGTATTTT,CASAGLAGGSTDTQYF
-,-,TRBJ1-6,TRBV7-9,TGTGCCAGCAGCTTGGGTTATAATTCACCCCTCCACTTT,CASSLGYNSPLHF
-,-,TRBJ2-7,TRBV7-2,TGTGCCAGCAGCTTAGGGGGGGAATCCGAGCAGTACTTC,CASSLGGESEQYF
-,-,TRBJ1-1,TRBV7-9,TGTGCCAGCAGCCGCCCGGAAGGGGCCCACACTGAAGCTTTCTTT,CASSRPEGAHTEAFF
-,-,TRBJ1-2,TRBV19,TGTGCCAGTAGTATCCAGGACTATGGCTACACCTTC,CASSIQDYGYTF
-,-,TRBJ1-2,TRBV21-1,TGTGCCAGCAGCACCCGAAGGAACAGGCCCTATGGCTACACCTTC,CASSTRRNRPYGYTF
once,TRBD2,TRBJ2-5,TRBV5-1,TGCGCCAGCAGCTTAACTAGCGGGTTCCAAGAGACCCAGTACTTC,CASSLTSGFQETQYF
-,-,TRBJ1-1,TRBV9,TGTGCCAGCAGCGTAGAGAGCGGAGAACCTGAAGCTTTCTTT,CASSVESGEPEAFF
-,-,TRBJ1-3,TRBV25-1,TGTGCCAGCAGTGAATATGGAAACACCATATATTTT,CASSEYGNTIYF
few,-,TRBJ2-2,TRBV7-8,TGTGCCAGCAGCTTAGGGACAAACACCGGGGAGCTGTTTTTT,CASSLGTNTGELFF
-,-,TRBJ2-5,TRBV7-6,TGTGCCAGCAGCCCTCGATACAGGGGAGGGACCCAGTACTTC,CASSPRYRGGTQYF
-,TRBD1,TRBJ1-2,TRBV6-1,TGTGCCACAGGGGGCTATGGCTACACCTTC,CATGGYGYTF
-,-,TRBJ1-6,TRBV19,TGTGCCAGTAACCGGGCATGGTCACCCCTCCACTTT,CASNRAWSPLHF
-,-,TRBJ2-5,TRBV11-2,TGTGCCAGCAGCCTAGATTCTTTGGGGGCCGTGGAGACCCAGTACTTC,CASSLDSLGAVETQYF